This T cell receptor (beta chain) was identified during a study of CD8+ T cells in alopecia areata. The wider study: Donor skin was harvested from roughly 6-12-month-old C3H/HeJ mice with spontaneous alopecia and grafted onto approximately 7-11-week-old female C3H/HeJ recipients.

The germline V gene has CDR1 SGHSA and CDR2 FRNQAP. CDR3 length: 14 amino acids. Comment on this clone: Its antigen is as yet unknown. The gene symbols are mouse symbols. The read gets to within 4 residues of the CDR3 end, and the germline J gene fills in the rest.

General study points: Between patients, shared TCR sequences were less clear than in mice. This was possibly due in part to HLA diversity in the patient population. Elevated clonality characterized lesional scalp relative to normal scalp, particularly in alopecia totalis/universalis. Normal skin contains resident alphabeta T cells, and these are also sequenced in scalp samples.

As the sequencing template, cDNA was produced by extracting RNA and reverse transcribing it. Assay used: immunoSEQ multiplex PCR; TCRdb lists only in-frame clones, some missing. This repertoire holds some 18,000 clones, and none appear only once. Pooled cutaneous lymph node cells were sorted using CD4, CD8alpha, NKG2D, NKG2ACE and other markers. Sequenced input: CD8+ T cells sorted from a lymph node. The clonotype comes from a C3H/HeJ mouse with alopecia areata. The mouse strain carries the MHC haplotype H2-k. This chain links TRBV16 with TRBJ2-7; 12 bases map to TRBD2. The CDR3 region is CASIRTGGVYEQYF. CDR3 DNA (partial): TGTGCAAGCATCCGGACTGGGGGGGTATAT.